The present TCR beta chain was sequenced within a study of post-analysis software for immune sequencing data. General study points: Included in a set of roughly 5 TRBV segments more frequent in patients than controls were TRBV5-6, TRBV5-1 and TRBV20-1. By F measure, samples from a shared preparation batch strongly co-clustered.

The CDR3 consists of 15 residues. The J segment lost 7 bases and the V segment lost 0 bases, leaving 7 bases of the junction unmatched. Germline-derived CDR1 and CDR2 are SGHRS and YFSETQ. This clonotype was found a few times. Its antigen is not identified. TCR beta cDNA libraries included unique molecular identifiers. From the PCR reads, TCRdb called clonotypes with MiXCR, one entry per CDR3 protein. The sample includes hundreds of thousands of distinct CDR3 sequences, around 27% seen only once; the top ten take roughly 0.54%. The genes are TRBV5-1 and TRBJ2-1, with TRBD2 identical over 7 bases. This TCR derives from a girl aged 10 to 17 with multiple sclerosis. Source material: blood. The CDR3 reads CASSLDWAGVNEQFF. The CDR3 nucleotides are TGCGCCAGCAGCTTGGATTGGGCGGGAGTGAATGAGCAGTTCTTC.